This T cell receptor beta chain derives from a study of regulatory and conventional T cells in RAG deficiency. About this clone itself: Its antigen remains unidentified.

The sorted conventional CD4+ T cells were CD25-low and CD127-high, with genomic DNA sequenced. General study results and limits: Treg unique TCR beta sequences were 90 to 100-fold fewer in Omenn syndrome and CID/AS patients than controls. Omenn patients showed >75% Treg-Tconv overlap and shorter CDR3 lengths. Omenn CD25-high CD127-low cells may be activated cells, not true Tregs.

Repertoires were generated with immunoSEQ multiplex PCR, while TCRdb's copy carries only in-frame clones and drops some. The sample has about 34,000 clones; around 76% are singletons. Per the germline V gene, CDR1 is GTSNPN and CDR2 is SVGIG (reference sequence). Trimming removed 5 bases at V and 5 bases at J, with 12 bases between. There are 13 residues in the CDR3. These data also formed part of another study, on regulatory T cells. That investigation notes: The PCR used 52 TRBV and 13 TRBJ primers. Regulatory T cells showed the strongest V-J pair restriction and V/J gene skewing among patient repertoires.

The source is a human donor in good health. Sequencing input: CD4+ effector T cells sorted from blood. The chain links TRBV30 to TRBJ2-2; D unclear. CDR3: CAWGVHGTGELFF. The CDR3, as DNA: TGTGCCTGGGGGGTACATGGAACCGGGGAGCTGTTTTTT. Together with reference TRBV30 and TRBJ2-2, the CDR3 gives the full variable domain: SQTIHQWPATLVQPVGSPLSLECTVEGTSNPNLYWYRQAAGRGLQLLFYSVGIGQISSEVPQNLSASRPQDRQFILSSKKLLLSDSGFYLCAWGVHGTGELFFGEGSRLTVL.